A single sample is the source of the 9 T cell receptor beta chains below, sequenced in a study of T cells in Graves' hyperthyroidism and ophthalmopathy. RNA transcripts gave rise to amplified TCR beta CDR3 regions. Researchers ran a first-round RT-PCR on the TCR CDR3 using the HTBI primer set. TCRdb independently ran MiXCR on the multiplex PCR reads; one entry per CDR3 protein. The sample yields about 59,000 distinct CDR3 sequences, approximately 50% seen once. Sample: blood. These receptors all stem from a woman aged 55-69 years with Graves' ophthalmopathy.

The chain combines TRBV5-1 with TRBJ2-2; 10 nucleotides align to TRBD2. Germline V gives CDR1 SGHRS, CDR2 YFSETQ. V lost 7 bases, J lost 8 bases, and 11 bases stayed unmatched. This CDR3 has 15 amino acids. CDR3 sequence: CASAILAGTTGELFF. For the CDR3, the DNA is TGCGCCAGCGCCATACTAGCGGGAACCACTGGGGAGCTGTTTTTT.

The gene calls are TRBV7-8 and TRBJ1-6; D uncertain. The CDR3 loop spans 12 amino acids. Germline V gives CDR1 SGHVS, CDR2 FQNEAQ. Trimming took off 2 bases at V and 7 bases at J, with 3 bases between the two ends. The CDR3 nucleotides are TGTGCCAGCAGCTTAATGAATTCACCCCTCCACTTT. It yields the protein CASSLMNSPLHF.

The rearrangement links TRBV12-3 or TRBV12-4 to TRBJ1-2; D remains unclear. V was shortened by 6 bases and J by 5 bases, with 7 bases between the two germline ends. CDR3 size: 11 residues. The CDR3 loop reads CASRDGYGYTF. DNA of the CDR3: TGTGCCAGCAGGGACGGATATGGCTACACCTTC.

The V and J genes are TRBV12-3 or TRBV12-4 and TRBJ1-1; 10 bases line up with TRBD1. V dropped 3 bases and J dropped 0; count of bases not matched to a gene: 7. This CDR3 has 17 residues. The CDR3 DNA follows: TGTGCCAGCAGTTTCCGTGGGACAGGGGCCATGAACACTGAAGCTTTCTTT. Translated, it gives CASSFRGTGAMNTEAFF.

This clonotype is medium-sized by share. This CDR3 reads CASSSGQKNEKLFF. The CDR3 nucleotides read TGTGCCAGCAGCTCGGGACAGAAGAATGAAAAACTGTTTTTT. The V gene is TRBV6-5, the J gene TRBJ1-4; 7 nucleotides match TRBD1. After removal of 6 bases from V and 5 bases from J, the junction contained 6 bases not matched to a gene. This CDR3 comprises 14 residues. Germline CDR1 and CDR2: MNHEY and SVGAGI.

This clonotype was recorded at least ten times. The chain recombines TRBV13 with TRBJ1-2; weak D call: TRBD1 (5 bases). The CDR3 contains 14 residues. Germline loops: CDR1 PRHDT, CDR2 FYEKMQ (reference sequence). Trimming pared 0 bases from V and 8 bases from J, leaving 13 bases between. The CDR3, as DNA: TGTGCCAGCAGCTTAGGACGGCGGGGGAGCGGCTACACCTTC. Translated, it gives CASSLGRRGSGYTF.

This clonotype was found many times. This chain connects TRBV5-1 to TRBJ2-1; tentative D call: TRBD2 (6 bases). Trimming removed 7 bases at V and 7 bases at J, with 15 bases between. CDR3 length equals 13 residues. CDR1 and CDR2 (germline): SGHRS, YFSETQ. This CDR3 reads CASSRGDGNEQFF. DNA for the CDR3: TGCGCCAGCTCGCGGGGTGACGGTAATGAGCAGTTCTTC.

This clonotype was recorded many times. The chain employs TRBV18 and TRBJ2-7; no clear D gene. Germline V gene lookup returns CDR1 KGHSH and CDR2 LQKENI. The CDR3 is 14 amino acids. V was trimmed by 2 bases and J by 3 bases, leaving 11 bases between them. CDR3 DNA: TGTGCCAGCTCACCAGTGCCCACCCGCTACGAGCAGTACTTC. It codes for CASSPVPTRYEQYF. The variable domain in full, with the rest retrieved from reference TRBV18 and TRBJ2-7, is NAGVMQNPRHLVRRRGQEARLRCSPMKGHSHVYWYRQLPEEGLKFMVYLQKENIIDESGMPKERFSAEFPKEGPSILRIQQVVRGDSAAYFCASSPVPTRYEQYFGPGTRLTVT.

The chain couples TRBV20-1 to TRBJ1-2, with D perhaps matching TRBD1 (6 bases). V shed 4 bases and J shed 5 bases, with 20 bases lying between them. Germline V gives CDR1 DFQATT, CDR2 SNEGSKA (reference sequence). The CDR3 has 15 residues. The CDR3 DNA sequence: TGCAGTGCTATAAGGGAGTCAGGGGCGAGGTATGGCTACACCTTC. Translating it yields CSAIRESGARYGYTF.